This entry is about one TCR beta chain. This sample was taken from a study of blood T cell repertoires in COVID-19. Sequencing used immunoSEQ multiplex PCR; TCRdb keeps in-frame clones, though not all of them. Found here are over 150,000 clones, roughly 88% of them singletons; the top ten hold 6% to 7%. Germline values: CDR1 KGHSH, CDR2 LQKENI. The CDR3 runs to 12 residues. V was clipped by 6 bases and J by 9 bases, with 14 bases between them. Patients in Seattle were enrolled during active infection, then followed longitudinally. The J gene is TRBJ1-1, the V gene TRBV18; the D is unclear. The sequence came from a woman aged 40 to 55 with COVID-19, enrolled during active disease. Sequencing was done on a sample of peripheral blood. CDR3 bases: TGTGCCAGCTCGGGAGTGGGAGTTCAAGCTTTCTTT. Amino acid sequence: CASSGVGVQAFF.